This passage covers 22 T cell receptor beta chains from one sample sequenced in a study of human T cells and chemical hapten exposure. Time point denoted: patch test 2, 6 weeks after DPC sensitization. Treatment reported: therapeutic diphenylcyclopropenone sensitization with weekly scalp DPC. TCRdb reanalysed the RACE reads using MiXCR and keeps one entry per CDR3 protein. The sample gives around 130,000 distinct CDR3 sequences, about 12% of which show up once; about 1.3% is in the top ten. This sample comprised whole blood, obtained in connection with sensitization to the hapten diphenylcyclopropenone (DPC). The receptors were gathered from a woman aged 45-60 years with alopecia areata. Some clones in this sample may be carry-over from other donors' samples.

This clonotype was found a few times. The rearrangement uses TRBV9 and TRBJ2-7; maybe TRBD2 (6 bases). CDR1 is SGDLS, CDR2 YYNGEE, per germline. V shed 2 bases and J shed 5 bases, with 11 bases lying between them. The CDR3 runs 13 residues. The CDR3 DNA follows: TGTGCCAGCAGCGTCGGGAGAGCGAACGAGCAGTACTTC. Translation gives CASSVGRANEQYF.

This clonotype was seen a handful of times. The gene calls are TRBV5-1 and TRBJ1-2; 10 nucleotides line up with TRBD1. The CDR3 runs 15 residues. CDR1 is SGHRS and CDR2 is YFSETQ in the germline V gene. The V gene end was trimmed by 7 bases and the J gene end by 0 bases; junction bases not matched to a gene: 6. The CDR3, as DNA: TGCGCCAGCCAGCGTGGGACAGGGGCTAACTATGGCTACACCTTC. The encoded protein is CASQRGTGANYGYTF.

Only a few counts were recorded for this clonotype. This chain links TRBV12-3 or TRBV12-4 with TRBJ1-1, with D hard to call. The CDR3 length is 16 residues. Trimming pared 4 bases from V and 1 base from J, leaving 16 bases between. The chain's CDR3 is CASSSLHSASNTEAFF. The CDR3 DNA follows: TGTGCCAGCAGTTCCCTTCACTCGGCGTCGAACACTGAAGCTTTCTTT.

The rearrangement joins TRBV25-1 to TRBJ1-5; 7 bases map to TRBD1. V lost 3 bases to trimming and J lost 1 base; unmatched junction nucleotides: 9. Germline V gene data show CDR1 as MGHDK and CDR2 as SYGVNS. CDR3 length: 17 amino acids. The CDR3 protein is CASSDNRGSASNQPQHF. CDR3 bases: TGTGCCAGCAGTGATAACAGGGGATCGGCGAGCAATCAGCCCCAGCATTTT.

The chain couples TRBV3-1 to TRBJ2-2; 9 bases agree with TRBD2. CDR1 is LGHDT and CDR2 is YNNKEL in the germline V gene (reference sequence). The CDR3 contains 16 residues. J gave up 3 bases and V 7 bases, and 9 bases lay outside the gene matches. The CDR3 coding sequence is TGTGCCAGCAAACTAGCGGGCCTGGGGGACACCGGGGAGCTGTTTTTT. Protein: CASKLAGLGDTGELFF.

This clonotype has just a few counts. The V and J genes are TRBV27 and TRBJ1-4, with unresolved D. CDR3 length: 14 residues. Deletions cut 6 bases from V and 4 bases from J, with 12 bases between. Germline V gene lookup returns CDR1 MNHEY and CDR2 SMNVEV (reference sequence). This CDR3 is CASSPHRNNEKLFF. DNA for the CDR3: TGTGCCAGCAGCCCTCACCGAAATAATGAAAAACTGTTTTTT.

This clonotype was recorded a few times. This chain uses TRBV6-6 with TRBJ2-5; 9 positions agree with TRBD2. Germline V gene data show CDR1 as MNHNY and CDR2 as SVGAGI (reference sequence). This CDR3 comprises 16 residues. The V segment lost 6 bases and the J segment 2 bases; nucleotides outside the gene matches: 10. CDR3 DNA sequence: TGTGCCAGCAGCCCACTAGCGGGCCTTTTACAAGAGACCCAGTACTTC. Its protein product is CASSPLAGLLQETQYF.

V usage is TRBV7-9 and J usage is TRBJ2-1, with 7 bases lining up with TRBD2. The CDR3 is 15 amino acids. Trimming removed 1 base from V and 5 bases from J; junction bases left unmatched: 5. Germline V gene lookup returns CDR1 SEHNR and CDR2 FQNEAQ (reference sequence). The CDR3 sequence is CASSLVAGVDNEQFF. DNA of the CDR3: TGTGCCAGCAGCTTAGTGGCGGGGGTAGACAATGAGCAGTTCTTC. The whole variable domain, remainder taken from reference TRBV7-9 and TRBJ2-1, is DTGVSQNPRHKITKRGQNVTFRCDPISEHNRLYWYRQTLGQGPEFLTYFQNEAQLEKSRLLSDRFSAERPKGSFSTLEIQRTEQGDSAMYLCASSLVAGVDNEQFFGPGTRLTVL.

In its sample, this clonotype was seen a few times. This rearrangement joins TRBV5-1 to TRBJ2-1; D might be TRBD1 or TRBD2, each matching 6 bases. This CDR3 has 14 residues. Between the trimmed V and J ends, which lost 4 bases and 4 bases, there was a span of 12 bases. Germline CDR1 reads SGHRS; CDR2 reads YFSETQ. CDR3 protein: CASSGGTSYNEQFF. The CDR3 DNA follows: TGCGCCAGCAGCGGAGGGACAAGTTACAATGAGCAGTTCTTC.

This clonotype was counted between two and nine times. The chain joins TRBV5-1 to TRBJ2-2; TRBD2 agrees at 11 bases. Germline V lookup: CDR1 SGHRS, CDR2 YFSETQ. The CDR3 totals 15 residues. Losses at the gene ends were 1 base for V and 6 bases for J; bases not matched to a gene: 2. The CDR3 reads CASSLTSGSAGELFF. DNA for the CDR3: TGCGCCAGCAGCTTGACTAGCGGGAGTGCCGGGGAGCTGTTTTTT.

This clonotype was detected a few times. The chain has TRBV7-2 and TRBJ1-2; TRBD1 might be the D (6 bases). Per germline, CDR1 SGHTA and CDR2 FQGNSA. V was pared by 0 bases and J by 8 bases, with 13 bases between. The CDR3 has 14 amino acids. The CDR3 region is CASSLAGRGGGYTF. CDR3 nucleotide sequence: TGTGCCAGCAGCTTAGCGGGCAGGGGAGGCGGCTACACCTTC.

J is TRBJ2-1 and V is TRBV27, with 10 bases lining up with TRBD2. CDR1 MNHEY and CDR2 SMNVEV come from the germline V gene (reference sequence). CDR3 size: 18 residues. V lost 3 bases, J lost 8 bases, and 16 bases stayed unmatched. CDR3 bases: TGTGCCAGCAGTTTTGTAGGCCTTAGCGGGAGGAATAAAGATGAGCAGTTCTTC. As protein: CASSFVGLSGRNKDEQFF.

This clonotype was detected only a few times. This CDR3 is CSLSRQGGQPQHF. CDR3 DNA: TGCAGCTTGAGCAGGCAGGGGGGTCAGCCCCAGCATTTT. The V and J genes are TRBV20-1 and TRBJ1-5, with 7 bases that match TRBD1. The CDR3 totals 13 residues. The germline CDR1 and CDR2 sequences are DFQATT and SNEGSKA (reference sequence).

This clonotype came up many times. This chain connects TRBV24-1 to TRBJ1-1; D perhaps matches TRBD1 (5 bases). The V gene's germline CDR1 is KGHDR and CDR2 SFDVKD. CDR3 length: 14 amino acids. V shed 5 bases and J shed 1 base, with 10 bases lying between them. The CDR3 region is CATSASGSNTEAFF. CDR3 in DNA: TGTGCCACCAGTGCTTCAGGGTCGAACACTGAAGCTTTCTTT.

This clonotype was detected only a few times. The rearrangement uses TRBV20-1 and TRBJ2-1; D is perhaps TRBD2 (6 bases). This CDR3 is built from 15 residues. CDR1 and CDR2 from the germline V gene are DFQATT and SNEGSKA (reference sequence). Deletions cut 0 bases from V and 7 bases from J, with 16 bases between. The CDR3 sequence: CSARDPGLPLNEQFF. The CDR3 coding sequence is TGCAGTGCTAGAGACCCGGGACTTCCTTTAAATGAGCAGTTCTTC.

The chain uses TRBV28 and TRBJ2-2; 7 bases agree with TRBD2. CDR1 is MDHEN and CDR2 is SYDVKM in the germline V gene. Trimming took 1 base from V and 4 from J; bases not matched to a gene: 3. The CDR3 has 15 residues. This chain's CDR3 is CASSLLGLSTGELFF. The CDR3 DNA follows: TGTGCCAGCAGTTTATTGGGACTATCCACCGGGGAGCTGTTTTTT.

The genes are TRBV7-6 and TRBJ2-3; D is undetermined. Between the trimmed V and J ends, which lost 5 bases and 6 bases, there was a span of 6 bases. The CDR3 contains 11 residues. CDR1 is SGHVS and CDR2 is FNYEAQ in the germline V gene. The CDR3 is CASSATDTQYF. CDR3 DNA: TGTGCCAGCAGCGCCACCGATACGCAGTATTTT.

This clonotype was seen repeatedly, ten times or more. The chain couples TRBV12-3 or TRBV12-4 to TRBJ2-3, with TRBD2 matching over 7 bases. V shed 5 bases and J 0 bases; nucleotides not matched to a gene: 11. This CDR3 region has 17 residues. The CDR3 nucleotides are TGTGCCAGCAGTCTACATGGGCTAGCGGCAAGCACAGATACGCAGTATTTT. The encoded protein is CASSLHGLAASTDTQYF.

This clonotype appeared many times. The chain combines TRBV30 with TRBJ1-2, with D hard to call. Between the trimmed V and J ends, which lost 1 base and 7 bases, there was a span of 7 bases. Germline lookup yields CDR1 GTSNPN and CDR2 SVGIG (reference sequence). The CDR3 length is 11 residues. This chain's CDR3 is CAWSDPPGYTF. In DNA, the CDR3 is TGTGCCTGGAGTGACCCCCCTGGCTACACCTTC. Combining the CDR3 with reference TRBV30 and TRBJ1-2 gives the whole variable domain SQTIHQWPATLVQPVGSPLSLECTVEGTSNPNLYWYRQAAGRGLQLLFYSVGIGQISSEVPQNLSASRPQDRQFILSSKKLLLSDSGFYLCAWSDPPGYTFGSGTRLTVV.

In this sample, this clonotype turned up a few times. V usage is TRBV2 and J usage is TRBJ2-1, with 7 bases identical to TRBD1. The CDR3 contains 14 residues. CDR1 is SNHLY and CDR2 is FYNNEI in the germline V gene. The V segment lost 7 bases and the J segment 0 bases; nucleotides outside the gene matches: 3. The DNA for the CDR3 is TGTGCCAGCATTCGGGACAGCTCCTACAATGAGCAGTTCTTC. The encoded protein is CASIRDSSYNEQFF.

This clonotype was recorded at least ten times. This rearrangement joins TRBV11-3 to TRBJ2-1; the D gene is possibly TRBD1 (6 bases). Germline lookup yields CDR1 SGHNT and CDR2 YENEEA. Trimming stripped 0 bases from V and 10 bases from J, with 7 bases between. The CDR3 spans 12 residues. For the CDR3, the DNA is TGTGCCAGCAGCTTAGATGGGGGCGAGCAGTTCTTC. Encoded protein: CASSLDGGEQFF.

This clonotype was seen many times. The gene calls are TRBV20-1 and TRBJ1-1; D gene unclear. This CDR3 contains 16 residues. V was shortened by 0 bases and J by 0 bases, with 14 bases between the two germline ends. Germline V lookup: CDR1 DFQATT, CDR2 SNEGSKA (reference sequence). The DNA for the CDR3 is TGCAGTGCTAGAGAATTTGGTAGGGCTTTGAACACTGAAGCTTTCTTT. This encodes CSAREFGRALNTEAFF.